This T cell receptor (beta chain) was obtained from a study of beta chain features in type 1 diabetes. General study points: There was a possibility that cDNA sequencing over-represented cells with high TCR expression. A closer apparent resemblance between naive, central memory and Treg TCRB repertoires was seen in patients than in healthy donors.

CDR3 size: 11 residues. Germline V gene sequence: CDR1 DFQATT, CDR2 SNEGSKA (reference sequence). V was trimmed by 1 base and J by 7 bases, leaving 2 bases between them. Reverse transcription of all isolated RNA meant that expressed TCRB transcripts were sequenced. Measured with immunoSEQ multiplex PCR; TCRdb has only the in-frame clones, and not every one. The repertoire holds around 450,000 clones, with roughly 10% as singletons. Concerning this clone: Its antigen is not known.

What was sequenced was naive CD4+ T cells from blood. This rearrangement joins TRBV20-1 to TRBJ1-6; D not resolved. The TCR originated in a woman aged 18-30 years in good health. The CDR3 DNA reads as TGCAGTGCTAGAGGAAATTCACCCCTCCACTTT. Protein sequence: CSARGNSPLHF.